This TCR beta chain was documented in a study of cytomegalovirus exposure and HLA in healthy donors. This CDR3 spans 15 amino acids. A few counts support this clone. The antigen is unknown. Study-level results: In vitro checks showed that a few CMV-associated chains really do target CMV antigens. There were several of the most significant clusters that appeared linked to common viral pathogens in a later analysis. Immune exposure was documented only through CMV serostatus. Reports indicated that the classifier achieved high specificity and sensitivity in diagnosing cytomegalovirus status.

PCR amplification relied on 60 Vbeta primers (plus 13 Jbeta primers). The repertoire was sequenced with immunoSEQ multiplex PCR; TCRdb's copy has only in-frame clones and lacks some. The sample holds about 190,000 clones, 70% to 75% seen once. The clonotype originates from a young man in good health and CMV-seropositive. V is TRBV1 and J is TRBJ2-3; no check of the table's D call, TRBD2, against the DNA was made. TRBV1 is noted as a pseudogene. Sequenced: PBMCs. The CDR3 reads CTSRSTSASTDTQYF. The CDR3 nucleotides are TGCACCAGCCGATCGACTAGCGCTAGCACAGATACGCAGTATTTT.